Given below is one TCR beta chain in context. The source of the sample is a study of blood T cell repertoires in COVID-19. Study summary: Material from acute and convalescent COVID-19 was sourced from the United States, Italy and Spain. Nucleic acid was either cDNA or gDNA, and it came from T cells, B-cell-depleted T cells, or PBMCs.

Original processing notes: Amplified reference gene primers provided the basis for estimating nucleated cell counts. TCRdb keeps only in-frame clones here, not all; method: immunoSEQ multiplex PCR. V, J and clone size are taken as reported in that table, and D and trimming were inferred from the DNA itself. This table has about 150,000 clones, 83% appearing once. In germline, CDR1 is MNHGY, CDR2 SVAAGI. J was trimmed by 6 bases and V by 7 bases; bases with no gene match: 15. The CDR3 runs 16 residues. The sample was peripheral blood. V gene TRBV6-9 combines with J gene TRBJ1-2; 9 bases align to TRBD1. The TCR was taken from a woman over 75 with acute or convalescent COVID-19. CDR3 sequence reads: CASIFLPPGTGHGYTF. The CDR3 DNA sequence: TGTGCCAGCATCTTCCTACCCCCCGGGACAGGGCATGGCTACACCTTC.